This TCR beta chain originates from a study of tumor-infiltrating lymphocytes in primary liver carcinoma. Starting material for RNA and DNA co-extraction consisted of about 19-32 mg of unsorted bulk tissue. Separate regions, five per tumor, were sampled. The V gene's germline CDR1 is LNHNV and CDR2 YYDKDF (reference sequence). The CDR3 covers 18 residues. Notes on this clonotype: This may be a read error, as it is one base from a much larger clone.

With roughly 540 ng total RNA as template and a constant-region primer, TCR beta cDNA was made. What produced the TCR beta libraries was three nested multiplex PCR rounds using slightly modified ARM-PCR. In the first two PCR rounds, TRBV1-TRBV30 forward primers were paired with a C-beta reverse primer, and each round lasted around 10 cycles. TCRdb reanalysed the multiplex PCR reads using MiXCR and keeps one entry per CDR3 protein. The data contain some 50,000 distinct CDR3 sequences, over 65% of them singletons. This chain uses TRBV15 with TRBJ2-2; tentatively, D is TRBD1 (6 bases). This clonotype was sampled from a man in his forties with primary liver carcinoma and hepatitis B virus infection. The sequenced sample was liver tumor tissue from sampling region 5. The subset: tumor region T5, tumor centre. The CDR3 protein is CGTSRDSVTTGVTGELFF. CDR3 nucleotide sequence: TGTGGCACCAGCAGAGATTCTGTGACGACAGGAGTCACCGGGGAGCTGTTTTTT.